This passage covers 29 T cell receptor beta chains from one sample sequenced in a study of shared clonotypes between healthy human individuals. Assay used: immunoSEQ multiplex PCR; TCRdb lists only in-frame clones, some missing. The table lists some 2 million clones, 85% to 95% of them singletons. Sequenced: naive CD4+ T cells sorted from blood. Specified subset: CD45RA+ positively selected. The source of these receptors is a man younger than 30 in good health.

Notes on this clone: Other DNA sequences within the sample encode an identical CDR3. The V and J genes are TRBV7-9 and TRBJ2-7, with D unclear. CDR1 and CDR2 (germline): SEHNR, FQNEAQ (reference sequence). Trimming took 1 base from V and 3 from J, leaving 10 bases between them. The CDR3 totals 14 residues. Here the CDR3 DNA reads TGTGCCAGCAGCTTAGATGGCCAGTTCTACGAGCAGTACTTC. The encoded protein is CASSLDGQFYEQYF. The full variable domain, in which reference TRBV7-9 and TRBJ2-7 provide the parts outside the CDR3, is DTGVSQNPRHKITKRGQNVTFRCDPISEHNRLYWYRQTLGQGPEFLTYFQNEAQLEKSRLLSDRFSAERPKGSFSTLEIQRTEQGDSAMYLCASSLDGQFYEQYFGPGTRLTVT.

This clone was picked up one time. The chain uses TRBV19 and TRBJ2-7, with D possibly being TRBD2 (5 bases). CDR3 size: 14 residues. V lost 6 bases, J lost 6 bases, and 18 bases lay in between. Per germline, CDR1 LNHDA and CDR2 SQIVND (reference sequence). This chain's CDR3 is CASRLNGVGIEQYF. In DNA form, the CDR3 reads TGTGCCAGTAGACTGAACGGTGTCGGGATCGAGCAGTACTTC.

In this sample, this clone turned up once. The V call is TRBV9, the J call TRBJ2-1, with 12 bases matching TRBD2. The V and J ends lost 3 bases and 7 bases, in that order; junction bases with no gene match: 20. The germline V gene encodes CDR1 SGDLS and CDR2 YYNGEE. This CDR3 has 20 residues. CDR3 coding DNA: TGTGCCAGCAGCGAGGGACAGGGGACGAAGAGTGGGACTAGCGGGAATGAGCAGTTCTTC. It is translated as CASSEGQGTKSGTSGNEQFF.

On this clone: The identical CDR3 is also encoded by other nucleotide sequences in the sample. The DNA of the CDR3 is TGTGCCAGCTCACCGGGGACAGGTTATGGCTACACCTTC. It translates to CASSPGTGYGYTF. This chain joins TRBV18 and TRBJ1-2; 8 nucleotides line up with TRBD1. The CDR3 spans 13 residues. CDR1 is KGHSH and CDR2 is LQKENI in the germline V gene. J lost 5 bases, V lost 3 bases, and 2 bases had no gene match.

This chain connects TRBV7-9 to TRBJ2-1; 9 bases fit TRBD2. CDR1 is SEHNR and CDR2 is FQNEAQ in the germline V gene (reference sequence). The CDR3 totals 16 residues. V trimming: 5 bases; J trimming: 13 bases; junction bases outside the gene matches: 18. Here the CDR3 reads CASSPTRSGTSQGQFF. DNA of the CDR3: TGTGCCAGCAGCCCAACCCGTTCGGGGACTAGCCAAGGCCAGTTCTTC.

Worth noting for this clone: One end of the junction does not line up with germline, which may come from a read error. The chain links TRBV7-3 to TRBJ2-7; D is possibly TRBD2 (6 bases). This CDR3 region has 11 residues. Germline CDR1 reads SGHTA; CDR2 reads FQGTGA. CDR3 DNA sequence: TGTGCCAGCAGGTCGACTAGAGGAGGTTGGTTC. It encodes CASRSTRGGWF.

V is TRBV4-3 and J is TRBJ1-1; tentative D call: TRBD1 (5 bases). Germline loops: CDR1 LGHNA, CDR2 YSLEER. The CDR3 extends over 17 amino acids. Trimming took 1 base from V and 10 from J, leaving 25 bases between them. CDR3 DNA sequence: TGCGCCAGCAGCCAAGTCGGGGCAGGCGACCTTACTGGCAGAGCTTTCTTT. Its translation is CASSQVGAGDLTGRAFF.

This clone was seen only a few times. The DNA of the CDR3 is TGTGCTTGGGCAGGGGAAGGCGGCTACACCTTC. This translates into CAWAGEGGYTF. The chain employs TRBV19 and TRBJ1-2; D might be TRBD1 (6 bases). Germline CDR1 and CDR2: LNHDA and SQIVND (reference sequence). The CDR3 runs to 11 residues. The full variable domain, completed using reference TRBV19 and TRBJ1-2, is DGGITQSPKYLFRKEGQNVTLSCEQNLNHDAMYWYRQDPGQGLRLIYYSQIVNDFQKGDIAEGYSVSREKKESFPLTVTSAQKNPTAFYLCAWAGEGGYTFGSGTRLTVV.

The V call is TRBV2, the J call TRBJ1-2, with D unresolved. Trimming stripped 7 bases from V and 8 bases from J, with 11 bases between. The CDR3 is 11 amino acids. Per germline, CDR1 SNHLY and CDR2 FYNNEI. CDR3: CASTPPGGYTF. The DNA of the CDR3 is TGTGCCAGCACCCCACCCGGGGGCTACACCTTC.

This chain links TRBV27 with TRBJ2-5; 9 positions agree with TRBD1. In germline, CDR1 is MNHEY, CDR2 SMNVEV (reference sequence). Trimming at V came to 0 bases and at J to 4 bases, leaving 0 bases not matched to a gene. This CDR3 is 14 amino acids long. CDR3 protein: CASSLSGQGETQYF. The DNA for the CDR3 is TGTGCCAGCAGTTTATCGGGACAGGGAGAGACCCAGTACTTC.

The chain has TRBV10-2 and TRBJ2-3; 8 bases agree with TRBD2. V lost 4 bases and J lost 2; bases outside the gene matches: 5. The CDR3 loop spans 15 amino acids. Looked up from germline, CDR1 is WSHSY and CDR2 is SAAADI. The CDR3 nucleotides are TGCGCCAGCAGTGGGAGCGGGGGAGTCACAGATACGCAGTATTTT. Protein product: CASSGSGGVTDTQYF.

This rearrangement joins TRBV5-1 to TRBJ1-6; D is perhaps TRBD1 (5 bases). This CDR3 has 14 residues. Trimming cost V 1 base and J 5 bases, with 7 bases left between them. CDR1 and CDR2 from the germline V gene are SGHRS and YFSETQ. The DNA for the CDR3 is TGCGCCAGCAGCTTGCGGGACGATAATTCACCCCTCCACTTT. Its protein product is CASSLRDDNSPLHF.

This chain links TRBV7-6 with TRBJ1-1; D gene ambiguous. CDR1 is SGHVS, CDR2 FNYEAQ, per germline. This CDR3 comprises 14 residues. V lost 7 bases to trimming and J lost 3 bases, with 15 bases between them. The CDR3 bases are TGTGCCAGCACCCTCATCGAAAGGGACACTGAAGCTTTCTTT. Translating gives CASTLIERDTEAFF. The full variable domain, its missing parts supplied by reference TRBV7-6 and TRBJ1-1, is GAGVSQSPRYKVTKRGQDVALRCDPISGHVSLYWYRQALGQGPEFLTYFNYEAQQDKSGLPNDRFSAERPEGSISTLTIQRTEQRDSAMYRCASTLIERDTEAFFGQGTRLTVV.

The chain's CDR3 is CASSDNLRDRNAAFF. CDR3 DNA: TGTGCCAGCAGTGATAATCTCCGGGACCGCAATGCTGCTTTCTTT. The chain uses TRBV6-1 and TRBJ1-1; a weak D match, TRBD1 (5 bases). Trimming removed 3 bases from V and 11 bases from J, with 22 bases in between. Germline V lookup: CDR1 MNHNS, CDR2 SASEGT. The CDR3 is 15 residues long.

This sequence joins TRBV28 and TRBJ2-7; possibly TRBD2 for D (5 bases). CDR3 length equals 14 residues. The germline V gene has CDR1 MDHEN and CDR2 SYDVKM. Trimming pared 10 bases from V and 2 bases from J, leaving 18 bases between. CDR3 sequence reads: CATRRGGQTYEQYF. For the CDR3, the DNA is TGTGCCACCCGGAGAGGAGGTCAGACCTACGAGCAGTACTTC.

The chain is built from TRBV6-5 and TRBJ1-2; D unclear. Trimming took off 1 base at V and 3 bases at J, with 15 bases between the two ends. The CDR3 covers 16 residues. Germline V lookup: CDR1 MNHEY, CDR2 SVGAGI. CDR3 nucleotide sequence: TGTGCCAGCAGTTACTACCTAAGGGTTTTGGACTATGGCTACACCTTC. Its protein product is CASSYYLRVLDYGYTF.

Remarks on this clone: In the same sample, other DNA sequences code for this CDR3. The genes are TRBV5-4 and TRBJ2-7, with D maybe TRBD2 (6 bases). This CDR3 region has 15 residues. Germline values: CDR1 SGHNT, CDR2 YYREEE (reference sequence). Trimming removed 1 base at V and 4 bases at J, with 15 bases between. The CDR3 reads CASSLPGTGPYEQYF. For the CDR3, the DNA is TGTGCCAGCAGCTTGCCCGGGACTGGACCTTACGAGCAGTACTTC.

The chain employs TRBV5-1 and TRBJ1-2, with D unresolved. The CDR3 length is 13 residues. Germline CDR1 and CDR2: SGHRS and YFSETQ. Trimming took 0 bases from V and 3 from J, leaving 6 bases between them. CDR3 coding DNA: TGCGCCAGCAGCTTGGCCAAAGACTATGGCTACACCTTC. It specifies CASSLAKDYGYTF.

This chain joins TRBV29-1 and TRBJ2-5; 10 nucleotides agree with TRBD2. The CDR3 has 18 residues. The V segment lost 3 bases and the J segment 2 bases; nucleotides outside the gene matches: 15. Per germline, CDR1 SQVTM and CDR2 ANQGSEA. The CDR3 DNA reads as TGCAGCGTTGATAGGTGGAAGCTAGCGGGAGCTAGGCAAGAGACCCAGTACTTC. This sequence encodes CSVDRWKLAGARQETQYF.

CDR3 amino acids: CASSDPGRNTIYF. Here the CDR3 DNA reads TGTGCCAGCAGTGATCCCGGCCGAAACACCATATATTTT. The chain combines TRBV25-1 with TRBJ1-3; D uncertain. Trimming shortened V by 3 bases and J by 5 bases, and 8 bases separated the two germline ends. Germline CDR1 reads MGHDK; CDR2 reads SYGVNS. The CDR3 has 13 residues.

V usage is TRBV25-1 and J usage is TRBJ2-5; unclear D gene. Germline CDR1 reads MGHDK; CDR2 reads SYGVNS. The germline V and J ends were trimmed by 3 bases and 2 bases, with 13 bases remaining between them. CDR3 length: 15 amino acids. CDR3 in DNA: TGTGCCAGCAGTGACGACACGAAGTATCAAGAGACCCAGTACTTC. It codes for CASSDDTKYQETQYF.

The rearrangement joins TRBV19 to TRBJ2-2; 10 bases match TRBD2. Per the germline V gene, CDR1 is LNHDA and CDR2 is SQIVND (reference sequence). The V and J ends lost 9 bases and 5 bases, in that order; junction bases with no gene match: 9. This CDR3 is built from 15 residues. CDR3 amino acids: CASNIPGLATGELFF. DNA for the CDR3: TGTGCCAGCAATATCCCGGGACTAGCGACCGGGGAGCTGTTTTTT.

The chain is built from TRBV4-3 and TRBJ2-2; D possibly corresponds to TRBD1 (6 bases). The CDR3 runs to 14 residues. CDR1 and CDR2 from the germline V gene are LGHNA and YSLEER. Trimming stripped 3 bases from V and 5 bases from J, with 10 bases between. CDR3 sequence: CASSQGAGTGELFF. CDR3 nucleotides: TGCGCCAGCAGCCAGGGGGCGGGTACCGGGGAGCTGTTTTTT.

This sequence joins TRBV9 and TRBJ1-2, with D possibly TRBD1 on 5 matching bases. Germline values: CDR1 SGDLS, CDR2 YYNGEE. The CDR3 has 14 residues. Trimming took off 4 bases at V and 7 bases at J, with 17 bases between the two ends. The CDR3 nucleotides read TGTGCCAGCAGCCCTTCCGGGACGTCGGTTGGCTACACCTTC. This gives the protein CASSPSGTSVGYTF.

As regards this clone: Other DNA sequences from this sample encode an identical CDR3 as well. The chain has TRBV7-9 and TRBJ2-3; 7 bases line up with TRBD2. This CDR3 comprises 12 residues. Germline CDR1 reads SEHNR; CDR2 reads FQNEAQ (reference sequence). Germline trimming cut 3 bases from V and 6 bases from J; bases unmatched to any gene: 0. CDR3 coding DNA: TGTGCCAGCAGCTTCGGGGGGGATACGCAGTATTTT. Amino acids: CASSFGGDTQYF.

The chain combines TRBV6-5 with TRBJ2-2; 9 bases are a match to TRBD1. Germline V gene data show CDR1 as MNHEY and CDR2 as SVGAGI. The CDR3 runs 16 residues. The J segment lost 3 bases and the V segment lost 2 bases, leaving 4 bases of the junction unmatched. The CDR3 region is CASSYGQGRDTGELFF. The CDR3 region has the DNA TGTGCCAGCAGTTACGGACAGGGGCGCGACACCGGGGAGCTGTTTTTT.

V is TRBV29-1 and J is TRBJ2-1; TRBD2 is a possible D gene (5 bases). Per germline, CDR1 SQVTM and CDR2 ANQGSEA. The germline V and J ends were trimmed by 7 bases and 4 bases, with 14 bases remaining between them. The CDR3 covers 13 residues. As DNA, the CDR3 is TGCAGCGCATGGACTGGGTATTACAATGAGCAGTTCTTC. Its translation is CSAWTGYYNEQFF.

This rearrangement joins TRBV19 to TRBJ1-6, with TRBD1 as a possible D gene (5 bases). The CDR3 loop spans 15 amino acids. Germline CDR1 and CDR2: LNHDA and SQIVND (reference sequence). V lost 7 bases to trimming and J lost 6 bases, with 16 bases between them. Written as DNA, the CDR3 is TGTGCCAGTAACTCCGGGACCGGACTTAATTCACCCCTCCACTTT. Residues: CASNSGTGLNSPLHF.

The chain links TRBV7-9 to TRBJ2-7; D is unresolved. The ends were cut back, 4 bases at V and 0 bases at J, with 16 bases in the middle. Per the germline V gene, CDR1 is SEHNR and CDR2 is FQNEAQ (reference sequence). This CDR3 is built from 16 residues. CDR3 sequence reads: CASSSDVRGGSYEQYF. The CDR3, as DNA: TGTGCCAGCAGCTCAGATGTGCGAGGCGGCTCCTACGAGCAGTACTTC.